This entry lists 28 T cell receptor beta chains sequenced from one sample in a study of control samples from healthy donors and cancer patients. Sequencing was performed with immunoSEQ multiplex PCR; in TCRdb, only in-frame clones are kept and a portion is missing. This sample has about 95,000 clones, with less than 90% found just once. Sequencing used blood. The receptors come from a woman in her 70s in good health.

The chain links TRBV11-2 to TRBJ1-1; TRBD1 aligns across 9 bases. The CDR3 has 14 residues. Per germline, CDR1 SGHAT and CDR2 FQNNGV. J was trimmed by 1 base and V by 5 bases; bases with no gene match: 2. This CDR3 is CASSTGQGNTEAFF. CDR3 sequence (DNA): TGTGCCAGCAGCACGGGACAGGGGAACACTGAAGCTTTCTTT. Full variable domain (outside the CDR3, taken from reference TRBV11-2 and TRBJ1-1): EAGVAQSPRYKIIEKRQSVAFWCNPISGHATLYWYQQILGQGPKLLIQFQNNGVVDDSQLPKDRFSAERLKGVDSTLKIQPAKLEDSAVYLCASSTGQGNTEAFFGQGTRLTVV.

CDR3: CASSYAGRGAEKLFF. The DNA for the CDR3 is TGTGCCAGCAGTTACGCGGGAAGAGGGGCTGAAAAACTGTTTTTT. The chain employs TRBV6-2 or TRBV6-3 and TRBJ1-4, with D tentatively TRBD1 (5 bases). Trimming pared 2 bases from V and 7 bases from J, leaving 14 bases between. The CDR3 has 15 amino acids. Germline CDR1 is MNHEY and CDR2 is SVGEGT.

The V gene is TRBV2, the J gene TRBJ1-1; D unclear. This CDR3 is 14 amino acids long. Trimming stripped 3 bases from V and 5 bases from J, with 13 bases between. Germline-derived CDR1 and CDR2 are SNHLY and FYNNEI. CDR3 sequence reads: CASSEAHPGTEAFF. The CDR3 DNA sequence: TGTGCCAGCAGTGAGGCGCATCCGGGGACTGAAGCTTTCTTT.

The chain recombines TRBV6-2 or TRBV6-3 with TRBJ2-7, with D possibly matching TRBD1 (5 bases). CDR1 is MNHEY and CDR2 is SVGEGT in the germline V gene. With 2 bases removed from V and 0 bases from J, the gap between germline ends came to 11 bases. The CDR3 is 15 residues long. The CDR3 sequence: CASSYGAGHSYEQYF. DNA of the CDR3: TGTGCCAGCAGTTACGGGGCAGGCCACTCCTACGAGCAGTACTTC.

This clone was observed a handful of times. This chain joins TRBV6-2 or TRBV6-3 and TRBJ1-2; D is uncertain. V lost 6 bases to trimming and J lost 6 bases, with 20 bases between them. CDR3 length equals 15 residues. The germline V gene encodes CDR1 MNHEY and CDR2 SVGEGT. CDR3 bases: TGTGCCAGCAGCGCGCAGCCGGAGGGAATCCATGGCTACACCTTC. Translation gives CASSAQPEGIHGYTF.

The chain carries TRBV5-1 and TRBJ1-4; 7 bases fit TRBD1. Germline V gene data show CDR1 as SGHRS and CDR2 as YFSETQ. The length of the CDR3 is 16 residues. V lost 4 bases, J lost 0 bases, and 6 bases stayed unmatched. The CDR3 region has the DNA TGCGCCAGCAGCAGACAGGGCGGGGCAACTAATGAAAAACTGTTTTTT. It is translated as CASSRQGGATNEKLFF.

The chain couples TRBV6-2 or TRBV6-3 to TRBJ2-2; 8 bases map to TRBD2. Per germline, CDR1 MNHEY and CDR2 SVGEGT. The CDR3 is 13 amino acids. The V gene end was trimmed by 0 bases and the J gene end by 13 bases; junction bases not matched to a gene: 4. CDR3 amino acids: CASSYSTGGWLFF. The CDR3 DNA follows: TGTGCCAGCAGTTACTCGACGGGGGGGTGGCTGTTTTTT.

The V and J genes are TRBV21-1 and TRBJ2-7; TRBD1 was called by the table and not checked on the DNA. TRBV21-1 is reported as a pseudogene. This CDR3 is 14 amino acids long. The CDR3 coding sequence is TGTGCCAGCGGTAAGACAGGGCCGAACCACGAGCAGTACTTC. It translates to CASGKTGPNHEQYF.

This clone was detected only once. The chain is built from TRBV3-1 (or the pseudogene TRBV3-2) and TRBJ2-7; 12 bases align to TRBD2. The CDR3 is 15 residues long. V lost 1 base to trimming and J lost 5 bases; unmatched junction nucleotides: 3. Germline CDR1 is LGHDT and CDR2 is YNNKEL (reference sequence). The CDR3 region has the DNA TGTGCCAGCAGCCAAGCTCGGACTAGCGGGAACGAGCAGTACTTC. Encoded protein: CASSQARTSGNEQYF.

This chain's CDR3 is CASSLVRSPSEQYF. The CDR3 bases are TGTGCCAGCAGCTTAGTACGGAGCCCCTCCGAGCAGTACTTC. The genes are TRBV7-2 and TRBJ2-7; D unresolved. This CDR3 comprises 14 residues. Germline CDR1 and CDR2: SGHTA and FQGNSA. V was pared by 1 base and J by 6 bases, with 13 bases between.

V is TRBV9 and J is TRBJ1-3; 8 bases are a match to TRBD1. This CDR3 region has 15 residues. In germline, CDR1 is SGDLS, CDR2 YYNGEE. After removal of 1 base from V and 5 bases from J, the junction contained 5 bases not matched to a gene. The CDR3 bases are TGTGCCAGCAGCGTACAGGGGGCAGGACGAAACACCATATATTTT. Translation: CASSVQGAGRNTIYF. Using reference TRBV9 and TRBJ1-3 for the parts outside the CDR3, the full variable domain is DSGVTQTPKHLITATGQRVTLRCSPRSGDLSVYWYQQSLDQGLQFLIQYYNGEERAKGNILERFSAQQFPDLHSELNLSSLELGDSALYFCASSVQGAGRNTIYFGEGSWLTVV.

V gene TRBV7-2 combines with J gene TRBJ1-1; the match to TRBD1 covers 9 bases. J lost 5 bases, V lost 5 bases, and 3 bases had no gene match. Germline V CDR1 and CDR2: SGHTA, FQGNSA. The CDR3 totals 13 residues. CDR3 in DNA: TGTGCCAGCAGCACAGGGACAGGGACTGAAGCTTTCTTT. It specifies CASSTGTGTEAFF. Complete variable domain (other parts from reference TRBV7-2 and TRBJ1-1): GAGVSQSPSNKVTEKGKDVELRCDPISGHTALYWYRQSLGQGLEFLIYFQGNSAPDKSGLPSDRFSAERTGGSVSTLTIQRTQQEDSAVYLCASSTGTGTEAFFGQGTRLTVV.

The V and J genes are TRBV5-1 and TRBJ1-2, with D hard to call. Germline V gene lookup returns CDR1 SGHRS and CDR2 YFSETQ. V shed 0 bases and J shed 5 bases, with 5 bases lying between them. This CDR3 is 12 amino acids long. CDR3 amino acids: CASSLDIYGYTF. The CDR3 DNA is TGCGCCAGCAGCTTGGATATATATGGCTACACCTTC.

The chain has TRBV5-1 and TRBJ2-1; 7 nucleotides align to TRBD2. The CDR3 has 16 residues. Germline assignment: CDR1 SGHRS and CDR2 YFSETQ. The ends lost 4 bases at V and 6 bases at J; junction bases unmatched: 13. CDR3 amino acids: CASSQSAGLEGNEQFF. CDR3 DNA: TGCGCCAGCAGCCAATCAGCGGGGTTGGAGGGCAATGAGCAGTTCTTC. Variable domain in full (rest from reference TRBV5-1 and TRBJ2-1): KAGVTQTPRYLIKTRGQQVTLSCSPISGHRSVSWYQQTPGQGLQFLFEYFSETQRNKGNFPGRFSGRQFSNSRSEMNVSTLELGDSALYLCASSQSAGLEGNEQFFGPGTRLTVL.

In this sample, this clone turned up once. This chain links TRBV3-1 (or the pseudogene TRBV3-2) with TRBJ2-6; the D is unclear. The CDR3 consists of 13 residues. Trimming removed 1 base at V and 2 bases at J, with 0 bases between. Per germline, CDR1 LGHDT and CDR2 YNNKEL (reference sequence). CDR3 sequence reads: CASSQAGANVLTF. DNA of the CDR3: TGTGCCAGCAGCCAAGCTGGGGCCAACGTCCTGACTTTC.

This clone has just a few counts. The V gene is TRBV3-1 (or the pseudogene TRBV3-2), the J gene TRBJ1-6; 8 bases map to TRBD1. J gave up 0 bases and V 6 bases, and 4 bases lay outside the gene matches. Germline V lookup: CDR1 LGHDT, CDR2 YNNKEL (reference sequence). The CDR3 extends over 16 amino acids. CDR3 bases: TGTGCCAGCAGGGAAACAGGGGGCTCCTATAATTCACCCCTCCACTTT. Translation gives CASRETGGSYNSPLHF.

The chain employs TRBV5-8 and TRBJ2-5; 9 nucleotides match TRBD1. Looked up from germline, CDR1 is SGHTS and CDR2 is YDEGEE. This CDR3 is built from 14 residues. V lost 2 bases and J lost 2; bases outside the gene matches: 1. Written as DNA, the CDR3 is TGTGCCAGCAGCTTAGGACAGGGGCAAGAGACCCAGTACTTC. Encoded protein: CASSLGQGQETQYF.

The chain carries TRBV19 and TRBJ2-5; no reliable D call. Germline-derived CDR1 and CDR2 are LNHDA and SQIVND (reference sequence). Trimming took 4 bases from V and 4 from J, leaving 13 bases between them. CDR3 length equals 14 residues. CDR3 in amino acids: CASSTSAFGETQYF. CDR3 in DNA: TGTGCCAGTAGTACGTCAGCCTTCGGAGAGACCCAGTACTTC.

The V and J genes are TRBV27 and TRBJ1-2; D gene unclear. The V and J ends lost 4 bases and 12 bases respectively, with 18 bases between them. Germline lookup yields CDR1 MNHEY and CDR2 SMNVEV (reference sequence). The CDR3 is made up of 13 amino acids. CDR3: CASSSRTGRRHTF. CDR3 coding DNA: TGTGCCAGCAGTTCCCGGACCGGCAGGAGGCACACCTTC.

The rearrangement joins TRBV7-2 to TRBJ1-5, with 7 nucleotides matching TRBD1. V lost 4 bases, J lost 6 bases, and 3 bases stayed unmatched. CDR1 and CDR2 (germline): SGHTA, FQGNSA. The CDR3 totals 13 residues. The CDR3 region has the DNA TGTGCCAGCAGCTGGACAGGAGGTCAGCCCCAGCATTTT. Protein sequence: CASSWTGGQPQHF.

The gene calls are TRBV9 and TRBJ1-6; no definite D call. Per the germline V gene, CDR1 is SGDLS and CDR2 is YYNGEE. The CDR3 loop spans 15 amino acids. Trimming shortened V by 0 bases and J by 9 bases, and 13 bases separated the two germline ends. The CDR3 region has the DNA TGTGCCAGCAGCGTAGGGGGAAGCCGAAGTTCACCCCTCCACTTT. It yields the protein CASSVGGSRSSPLHF.

The V and J genes are TRBV5-4 and TRBJ2-2; 9 bases are shared with TRBD2. The ends lost 2 bases at V and 6 bases at J; junction bases unmatched: 5. CDR3 length: 15 residues. Germline lookup yields CDR1 SGHNT and CDR2 YYREEE (reference sequence). CDR3 DNA: TGTGCCAGCAGCTTCGGCGGGAGGGAGGCCGGGGAGCTGTTTTTT. Its translation: CASSFGGREAGELFF. Drawing the rest from reference TRBV5-4 and TRBJ2-2, the complete variable domain is ETGVTQSPTHLIKTRGQQVTLRCSSQSGHNTVSWYQQALGQGPQFIFQYYREEENGRGNFPPRFSGLQFPNYSSELNVNALELDDSALYLCASSFGGREAGELFFGEGSRLTVL.

The chain carries TRBV5-1 and TRBJ2-1; D remains unclear. The CDR3 contains 14 residues. Trimming took 4 bases from V and 0 from J, leaving 8 bases between them. The germline CDR1 and CDR2 sequences are SGHRS and YFSETQ. The DNA for the CDR3 is TGCGCCAGCAGCATAGACAACTCCTACAATGAGCAGTTCTTC. It specifies CASSIDNSYNEQFF.

This chain links TRBV19 with TRBJ2-7, with 8 nucleotides matching TRBD1. The ends lost 2 bases at V and 4 bases at J; junction bases unmatched: 7. The CDR3 length is 15 residues. Germline CDR1 LNHDA, CDR2 SQIVND (reference sequence). CDR3 region: CASSIFAGGLYEQYF. CDR3 DNA sequence: TGTGCCAGTAGTATATTTGCAGGGGGCCTTTACGAGCAGTACTTC.

This chain links TRBV27 with TRBJ1-2; weak D call: TRBD1 (6 bases). The CDR3 contains 13 residues. The V end lost 6 bases, the J end lost 2 bases, and 10 bases lay between the germline ends. Germline CDR1 reads MNHEY; CDR2 reads SMNVEV (reference sequence). CDR3 residues: CASSPRGNYGYTF. The CDR3 bases are TGTGCCAGCAGCCCCAGGGGAAACTATGGCTACACCTTC.

This clone was observed a few times. The rearrangement joins TRBV11-2 to TRBJ1-3; tentative D call: TRBD1 (5 bases). CDR1 and CDR2 (germline): SGHAT, FQNNGV. The CDR3 runs 15 residues. V was trimmed by 5 bases and J by 0 bases, leaving 11 bases between them. DNA for the CDR3: TGTGCCAGCAGCCGAGACAGATTCTCTGGAAACACCATATATTTT. Translated, it gives CASSRDRFSGNTIYF.

This clone occurred a few times. The chain uses TRBV28 and TRBJ2-2; TRBD1 matches at 10 bases. The CDR3 has 19 residues. The germline V gene encodes CDR1 MDHEN and CDR2 SYDVKM. With V trimmed by 1 base and J by 6 bases, 14 bases remained unmatched. As DNA, the CDR3 is TGTGCCAGCAGTTTATCCCCAAATCCCTGGGGACAGGGGTCCGGGGAGCTGTTTTTT. As protein: CASSLSPNPWGQGSGELFF.

This chain connects TRBV6-5 to TRBJ1-4; a possible D gene is TRBD1 (5 bases). Trimming cost V 4 bases and J 4 bases, with 10 bases left between them. The CDR3 covers 14 residues. The germline CDR1 and CDR2 sequences are MNHEY and SVGAGI. The CDR3 loop reads CASSWGRSNEKLFF. The CDR3 DNA reads as TGTGCCAGCAGTTGGGGCAGAAGTAATGAAAAACTGTTTTTT.